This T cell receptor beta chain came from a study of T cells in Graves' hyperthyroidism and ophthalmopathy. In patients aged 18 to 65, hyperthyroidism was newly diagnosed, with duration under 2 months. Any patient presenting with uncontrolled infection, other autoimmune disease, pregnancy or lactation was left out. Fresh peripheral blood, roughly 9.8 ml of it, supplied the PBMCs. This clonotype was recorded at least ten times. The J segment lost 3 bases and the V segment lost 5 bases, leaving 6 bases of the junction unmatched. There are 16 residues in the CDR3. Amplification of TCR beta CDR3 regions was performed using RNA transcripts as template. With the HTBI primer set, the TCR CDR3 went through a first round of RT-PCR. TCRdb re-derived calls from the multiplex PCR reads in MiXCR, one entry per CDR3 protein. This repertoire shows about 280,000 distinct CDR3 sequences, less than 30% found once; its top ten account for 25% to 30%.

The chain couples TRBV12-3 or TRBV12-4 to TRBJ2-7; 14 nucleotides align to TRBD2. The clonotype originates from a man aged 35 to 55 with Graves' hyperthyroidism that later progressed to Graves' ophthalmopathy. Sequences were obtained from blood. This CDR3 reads CASSLGTSGRGYEQYF. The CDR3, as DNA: TGTGCCAGCAGTCTCGGGACTAGCGGGAGAGGCTACGAGCAGTACTTC.